This T cell receptor beta chain is drawn from a study of blood T cell repertoires in COVID-19. Authors' analysis steps: Reference gene primer amplification gave estimated nucleated cell counts. Libraries were prepared by immunoSEQ multiplex PCR; TCRdb keeps only in-frame clonotypes and omits some of them. For V, J and clone size, that table is used; D and trimming come from the DNA. Among tens of thousands of clones listed, around four fifths were seen once. The CDR3 is 13 amino acids. Germline loops: CDR1 SNHLY, CDR2 FYNNEI. J gave up 5 bases and V 4 bases, and 2 bases lay outside the gene matches. The rearrangement uses TRBV2 and TRBJ2-7; 10 positions match TRBD2. Source material: peripheral blood. The receptor was isolated from a man under 40 with COVID-19, enrolled during active disease. This CDR3 reads CASSVLAGDEQYF. Here the CDR3 DNA reads TGTGCCAGCAGTGTTCTAGCGGGGGACGAGCAGTACTTC.